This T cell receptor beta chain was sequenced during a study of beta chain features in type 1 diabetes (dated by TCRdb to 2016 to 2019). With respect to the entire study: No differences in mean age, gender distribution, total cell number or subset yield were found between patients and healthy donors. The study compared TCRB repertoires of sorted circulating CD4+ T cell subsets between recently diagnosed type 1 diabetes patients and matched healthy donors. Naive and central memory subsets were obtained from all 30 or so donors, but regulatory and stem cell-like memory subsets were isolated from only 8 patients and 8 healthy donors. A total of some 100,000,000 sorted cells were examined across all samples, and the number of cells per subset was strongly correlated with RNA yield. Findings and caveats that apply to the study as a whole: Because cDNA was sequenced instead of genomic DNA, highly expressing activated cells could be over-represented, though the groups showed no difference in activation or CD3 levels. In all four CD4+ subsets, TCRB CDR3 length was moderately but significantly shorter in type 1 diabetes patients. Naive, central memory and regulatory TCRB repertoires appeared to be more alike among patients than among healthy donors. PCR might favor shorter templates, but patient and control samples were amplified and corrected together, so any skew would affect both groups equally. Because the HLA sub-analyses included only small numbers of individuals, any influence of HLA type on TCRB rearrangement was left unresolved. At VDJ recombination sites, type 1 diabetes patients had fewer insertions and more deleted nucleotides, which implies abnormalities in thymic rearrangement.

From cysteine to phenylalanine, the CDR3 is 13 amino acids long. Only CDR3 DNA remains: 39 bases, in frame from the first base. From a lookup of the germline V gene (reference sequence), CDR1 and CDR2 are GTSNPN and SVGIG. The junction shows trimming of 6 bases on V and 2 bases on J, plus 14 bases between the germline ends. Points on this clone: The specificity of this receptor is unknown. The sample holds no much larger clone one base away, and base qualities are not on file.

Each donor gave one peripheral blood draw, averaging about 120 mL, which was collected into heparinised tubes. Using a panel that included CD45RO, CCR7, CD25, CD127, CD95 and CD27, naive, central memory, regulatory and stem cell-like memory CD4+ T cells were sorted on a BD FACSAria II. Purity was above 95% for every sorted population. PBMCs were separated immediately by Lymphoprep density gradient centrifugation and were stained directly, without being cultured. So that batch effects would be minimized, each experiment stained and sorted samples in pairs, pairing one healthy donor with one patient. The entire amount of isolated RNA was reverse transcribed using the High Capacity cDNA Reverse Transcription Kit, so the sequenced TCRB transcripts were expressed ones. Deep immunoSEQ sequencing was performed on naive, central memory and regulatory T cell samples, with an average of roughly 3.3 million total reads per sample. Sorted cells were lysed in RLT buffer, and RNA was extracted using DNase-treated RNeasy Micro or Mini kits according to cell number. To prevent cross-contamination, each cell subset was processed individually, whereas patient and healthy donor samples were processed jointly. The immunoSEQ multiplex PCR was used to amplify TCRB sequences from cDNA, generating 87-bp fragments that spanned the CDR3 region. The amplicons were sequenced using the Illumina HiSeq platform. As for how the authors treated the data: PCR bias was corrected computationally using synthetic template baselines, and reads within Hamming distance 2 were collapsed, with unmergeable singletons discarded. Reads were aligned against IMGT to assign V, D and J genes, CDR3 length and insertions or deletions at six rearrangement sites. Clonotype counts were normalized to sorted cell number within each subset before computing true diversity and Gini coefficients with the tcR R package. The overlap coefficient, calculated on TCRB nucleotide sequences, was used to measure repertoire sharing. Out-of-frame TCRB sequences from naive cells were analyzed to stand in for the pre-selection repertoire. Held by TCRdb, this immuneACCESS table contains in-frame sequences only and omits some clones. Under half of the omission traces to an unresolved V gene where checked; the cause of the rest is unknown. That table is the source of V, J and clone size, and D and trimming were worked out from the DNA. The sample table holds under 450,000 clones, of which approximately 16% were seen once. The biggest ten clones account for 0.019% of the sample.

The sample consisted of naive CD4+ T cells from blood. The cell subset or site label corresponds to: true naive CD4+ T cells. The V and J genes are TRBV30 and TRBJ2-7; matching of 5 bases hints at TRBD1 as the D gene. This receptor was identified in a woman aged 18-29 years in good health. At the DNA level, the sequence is TGTGCCTGTCCTGACAGCCCGACCTACGAGCAGTACTTC. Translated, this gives CACPDSPTYEQYF.